A single sample gave rise to the 25 T cell receptor beta chains below, sequenced in a study of graft-versus-host responses after intestinal transplantation. Graft-derived tissue was subjected to processing to liberate intraepithelial and lamina propria lymphocytes. Using immunoSEQ multiplex PCR, the repertoire was profiled, and TCRdb retains in-frame clones only, with some absent. The sample contains about 16,000 clones, about 83% of which appear only once. Specimen: ileum tissue, collected 584 days after intestinal transplantation. These receptors were obtained from a human patient who received an intestinal transplant, so some T cells may come from the graft donor.

This clone was detected once. V gene TRBV2 combines with J gene TRBJ1-5; D ambiguous. The CDR3 contains 13 residues. The germline V gene encodes CDR1 SNHLY and CDR2 FYNNEI. Trimming pared 4 bases from V and 4 bases from J, leaving 8 bases between. This CDR3 reads CASSVGVNQPQHF. In DNA form, the CDR3 reads TGTGCCAGCAGTGTCGGGGTAAATCAGCCCCAGCATTTT.

This chain uses TRBV4-1 with TRBJ2-3; TRBD2 agrees at 7 bases. The germline CDR1 and CDR2 sequences are MGHRA and YSYEKL. The CDR3 is 17 residues long. With V trimmed by 2 bases and J by 3 bases, 11 bases remained unmatched. The CDR3 DNA reads TGCGCCAGCAGCCAATTTTCGTCAGCGGGGAAGACAGATACGCAGTATTTT. Translating gives CASSQFSSAGKTDTQYF.

The chain employs TRBV6-1 and TRBJ1-1, with 7 bases aligning to TRBD1. From germline, CDR1 is MNHNS and CDR2 SASEGT. Losses at the gene ends were 0 bases for V and 1 base for J; bases not matched to a gene: 14. CDR3 length: 19 residues. CDR3 DNA sequence: TGTGCCAGCAGTGAAGCGCTTTTATTCTGGGACAGTGAGAACACTGAAGCTTTCTTT. Its translation: CASSEALLFWDSENTEAFF.

The chain is built from TRBV27 and TRBJ2-7; TRBD1 matches 9 bases. With V trimmed by 3 bases and J by 5 bases, 5 bases remained unmatched. CDR1 and CDR2 (germline): MNHEY, SMNVEV (reference sequence). The CDR3 extends over 14 amino acids. CDR3: CASSFRDRVHEQYF. The CDR3 nucleotides are TGTGCCAGCAGTTTCCGGGACAGGGTCCACGAGCAGTACTTC.

The chain carries TRBV18 and TRBJ1-2, with a tentative D call TRBD1 (6 bases). V lost 4 bases and J 11 bases, leaving 32 bases between the germline ends. The germline V gene has CDR1 KGHSH and CDR2 LQKENI. This CDR3 contains 18 residues. The chain's CDR3 is CASSLSPLTQGRNEPYTF. Written as DNA, the CDR3 is TGTGCCAGCTCACTCTCACCGCTGACACAGGGTCGAAACGAACCTTACACCTTC.

This sequence joins TRBV7-9 and TRBJ1-1; D not certain. V lost 0 bases, J lost 2 bases, and 4 bases lay in between. The CDR3 spans 13 residues. Germline CDR1 reads SEHNR; CDR2 reads FQNEAQ (reference sequence). The DNA for the CDR3 is TGTGCCAGCAGCTTAGCCGCAAACACTGAAGCTTTCTTT. Protein sequence: CASSLAANTEAFF.

The V gene is TRBV5-1, the J gene TRBJ2-2; 9 positions agree with TRBD1. The length of the CDR3 is 17 residues. V trimming: 10 bases; J trimming: 5 bases; junction bases outside the gene matches: 18. Looked up from germline, CDR1 is SGHRS and CDR2 is YFSETQ. The CDR3 loop reads CAGTRTPDRGGTGELFF. DNA for the CDR3: TGCGCCGGTACGAGAACACCGGACAGGGGCGGGACCGGGGAGCTGTTTTTT.

The J gene is TRBJ2-7, the V gene TRBV18; D is possibly TRBD1 (5 bases). Trimming shortened V by 0 bases and J by 0 bases, and 12 bases separated the two germline ends. This CDR3 has 16 residues. CDR1 KGHSH and CDR2 LQKENI come from the germline V gene. The CDR3 reads CASSPPGRVFSYEQYF. DNA of the CDR3: TGTGCCAGCTCACCACCCGGCAGGGTGTTCTCCTACGAGCAGTACTTC.

The gene calls are TRBV5-3 and TRBJ1-2; D perhaps matches TRBD1 (5 bases). TRBV5-3 is flagged as an ORF with uncertain function. Trimming took off 8 bases at V and 6 bases at J, with 17 bases between the two ends. The length of the CDR3 is 13 residues. CDR3 loop: CASREVGVDGYTF. Written as DNA, the CDR3 is TGTGCCAGCCGTGAGGTAGGGGTAGATGGCTACACCTTC.

This clone has more than one count but fewer than ten. This rearrangement joins TRBV12-5 to TRBJ1-5; D uncertain. The V gene lost 9 bases and the J gene lost 1 base, with 1 base spanning the gap. Germline V gene data show CDR1 as LGHNT and CDR2 as FRNRAP. This CDR3 is 10 amino acids long. This CDR3 is CARSNQPQHF. Here the CDR3 DNA reads TGTGCTAGAAGCAATCAGCCCCAGCATTTT.

V is TRBV2 and J is TRBJ2-2, with D unresolved. The V and J ends lost 0 bases and 6 bases respectively, with 8 bases between them. The CDR3 contains 14 residues. Germline V CDR1 and CDR2: SNHLY, FYNNEI. The CDR3 DNA is TGTGCCAGCAGTGAAGCCGTATGGCCCGGGGAGCTGTTTTTT. Translation: CASSEAVWPGELFF. Full variable domain (rest looked up from reference TRBV2 and TRBJ2-2): EPEVTQTPSHQVTQMGQEVILRCVPISNHLYFYWYRQILGQKVEFLVSFYNNEISEKSEIFDDQFSVERPDGSNFTLKIRSTKLEDSAMYFCASSEAVWPGELFFGEGSRLTVL.

The chain links TRBV5-1 to TRBJ2-1, with 8 positions matching TRBD1. The length of the CDR3 is 16 residues. Trimming at V came to 2 bases and at J to 7 bases, leaving 11 bases not matched to a gene. Germline-derived CDR1 and CDR2 are SGHRS and YFSETQ. CDR3 sequence: CASSFAGQGFTNEQFF. For the CDR3, the DNA is TGCGCCAGCAGCTTCGCCGGACAGGGATTTACAAATGAGCAGTTCTTC. The variable domain in full, completed from reference TRBV5-1 and TRBJ2-1, reads KAGVTQTPRYLIKTRGQQVTLSCSPISGHRSVSWYQQTPGQGLQFLFEYFSETQRNKGNFPGRFSGRQFSNSRSEMNVSTLELGDSALYLCASSFAGQGFTNEQFFGPGTRLTVL.

The chain employs TRBV9 and TRBJ2-1; D is possibly TRBD2 (7 bases). The CDR3 has 14 amino acids. From germline, CDR1 is SGDLS and CDR2 YYNGEE. V lost 4 bases, J lost 5 bases, and 13 bases lay in between. CDR3 protein: CASSPLGGHNEQFF. CDR3 nucleotides: TGTGCCAGCAGCCCCCTCGGGGGGCACAATGAGCAGTTCTTC.

The chain links TRBV7-8 to TRBJ2-7, with D hard to call. Trimming cost V 5 bases and J 2 bases, with 7 bases left between them. The CDR3 extends over 12 amino acids. The germline V gene has CDR1 SGHVS and CDR2 FQNEAQ. The CDR3 DNA sequence: TGTGCCAGCAGCCCCCTCCCCTACGAGCAGTACTTC. It specifies CASSPLPYEQYF.

DNA of the CDR3: TGTGCCAGCAGTGGAGGACAAGGGGTCATCGATACGCAGTATTTT. Translation: CASSGGQGVIDTQYF. The chain is built from TRBV25-1 and TRBJ2-3; weak D call: TRBD1 (5 bases). The germline V gene encodes CDR1 MGHDK and CDR2 SYGVNS. V lost 4 bases and J lost 6, with 17 bases in between. The CDR3 is 15 residues long.

The chain links TRBV6-1 to TRBJ2-5; a possible D gene is TRBD2 (5 bases). The closer fit of TRBJ2-7 to the DNA end suggests the J call may be wrong. CDR1 MNHNS and CDR2 SASEGT come from the germline V gene. This CDR3 is built from 14 residues. CDR3 loop: CASSEGLLRNEQYF. For the CDR3, the DNA is TGTGCCAGCAGTGAAGGACTACTACGGAACGAGCAGTACTTC.

The chain has TRBV5-1 and TRBJ1-6; D gene unclear. The V end was cut by 7 bases, the J end by 7 bases, with 12 bases between. The CDR3 consists of 13 residues. Germline lookup yields CDR1 SGHRS and CDR2 YFSETQ. For the CDR3, the DNA is TGCGCCAGCGGCTCCCGCCCAAATTCACCCCTCCACTTT. Protein: CASGSRPNSPLHF.

This rearrangement joins TRBV5-4 to TRBJ2-1, with 10 bases that match TRBD2. Germline CDR1 is SGHNT and CDR2 is YYREEE (reference sequence). Trimming cost V 0 bases and J 10 bases; bases outside gene matches: 7. This CDR3 has 15 amino acids. The CDR3 reads CASSLGAGGQEEQFF. The DNA of the CDR3 is TGTGCCAGCAGCTTGGGAGCGGGGGGGCAGGAAGAGCAGTTCTTC.

This sequence joins TRBV25-1 and TRBJ2-3; TRBD2 is a possible D gene (6 bases). V gave up 3 bases and J gave up 2 bases, with 18 bases separating them. The CDR3 runs to 17 residues. Germline V gives CDR1 MGHDK, CDR2 SYGVNS. CDR3 loop: CASSDPAVGGDTDTQYF. The CDR3 DNA is TGTGCCAGCAGTGATCCAGCCGTCGGCGGGGACACAGATACGCAGTATTTT.

The chain couples TRBV11-3 to TRBJ2-2; 7 positions agree with TRBD1. Trimming at V came to 5 bases and at J to 5 bases, leaving 8 bases not matched to a gene. This CDR3 is 15 amino acids long. The V gene's germline CDR1 is SGHNT and CDR2 YENEEA. The CDR3 DNA reads TGTGCCAGCAGCGCCCGGGACAGTCCAACCGGGGAGCTGTTTTTT. Its protein is CASSARDSPTGELFF.

The chain recombines TRBV6-6 with TRBJ1-1; no reliable D call. Trimming removed 3 bases from V and 7 bases from J, with 0 bases in between. This CDR3 spans 9 amino acids. Germline V gene data show CDR1 as MNHNY and CDR2 as SVGAGI (reference sequence). The CDR3, as DNA: TGTGCCAGCAGTTATGAAGCTTTCTTT. It yields the protein CASSYEAFF.

The chain joins TRBV11-1 to TRBJ2-6; 10 bases map to TRBD1. V shed 8 bases and J 2 bases; nucleotides not matched to a gene: 0. Germline CDR1 reads SGHAT; CDR2 reads FQDESV (reference sequence). This CDR3 has 14 residues. CDR3 protein: CASGQGAGANVLTF. The CDR3 DNA reads as TGTGCCAGCGGACAGGGGGCTGGGGCCAACGTCCTGACTTTC.

The chain combines TRBV25-1 with TRBJ2-7; the match to TRBD1 covers 8 bases. With V trimmed by 8 bases and J by 5 bases, 14 bases remained unmatched. From germline, CDR1 is MGHDK and CDR2 SYGVNS. The CDR3 runs 15 residues. The CDR3 loop reads CASGGFGQGSNEQYF. DNA for the CDR3: TGTGCCAGCGGGGGGTTCGGACAGGGTAGTAACGAGCAGTACTTC.

The chain has TRBV5-1 and TRBJ2-2; TRBD2 aligns across 10 bases. The V gene end was trimmed by 0 bases and the J gene end by 1 base; junction bases not matched to a gene: 3. Germline CDR1 reads SGHRS; CDR2 reads YFSETQ. The CDR3 runs to 17 residues. In nucleotides, the CDR3 is TGCGCCAGCAGCTTGGCTCTAGCGGGGGAGAACACCGGGGAGCTGTTTTTT. Protein product: CASSLALAGENTGELFF. Looking up the rest from reference TRBV5-1 and TRBJ2-2 gives the full variable domain: KAGVTQTPRYLIKTRGQQVTLSCSPISGHRSVSWYQQTPGQGLQFLFEYFSETQRNKGNFPGRFSGRQFSNSRSEMNVSTLELGDSALYLCASSLALAGENTGELFFGEGSRLTVL.

This chain connects TRBV5-1 to TRBJ1-1, with D unresolved. The germline CDR1 and CDR2 sequences are SGHRS and YFSETQ. The CDR3 totals 13 residues. Trimming removed 5 bases from V and 5 bases from J, with 13 bases in between. CDR3 sequence: CASRADTRTEAFF. CDR3 DNA: TGCGCCAGCAGAGCTGACACCAGGACTGAAGCTTTCTTT.